Detailed here is one T cell receptor beta chain. In this sample, this clone turned up a few times. Its antigen is not yet known. No per-base quality is available; no much larger clone lies one base away. This entry belongs to a study of sequential checkpoint blockade in melanoma (dated by TCRdb to between 2019 and 2020). About the investigation overall: Using 1:1 randomization, the trial assigned patients either to first-line nivolumab followed by ipilimumab (arm A) or to ipilimumab followed by nivolumab (arm B). Maintenance nivolumab came after both trial sequences. DNA from approximately 99 pretreatment melanoma tumor samples underwent TCRbeta immunosequencing. For 20 to 25 patients, matched tumor biopsies were taken both before treatment and at week 13, after single-agent nivolumab (arm A) or ipilimumab (arm B). Approximately 80% of the matched tumor biopsy pairs taken before and after treatment were from the same lesion.

From the cysteine through the phenylalanine, the CDR3 covers 16 amino acids. Only the CDR3 portion is preserved as DNA: 48 bases, with reading frame beginning at the first base. The germline ends are 13 bases apart after V is trimmed by 0 bases and J by 1 base. Reading the germline V gene gives CDR1 SGHRS and CDR2 YFSETQ. General conclusions and limits of the study: Patients with increases in tumor T-cell fraction and clonality by week 13 were approximately 30 times more likely to achieve clinical benefit. Tumor T-cell fraction and clonality were correlated with PD-L1 staining and CD8+ T-cell counts, but not with mutational load. In the nivolumab-first arm (arm A), an association was found between pretreatment tumor TIL clonality and response (P = .04). The model for predicting response that combines TCR metrics with mutation burden needs to be validated in larger, independent patient cohorts. Small sample sizes and reduced statistical power limited the analyses of tumor T-cell fraction within each arm.

According to the study, the label for this sample's treatment or condition signals: randomized to nivolumab then ipilimumab (arm A) or the reverse (arm B). None of the patients in the trial had previously been given DNA-damaging chemotherapy. The samples were obtained from melanoma patients enrolled in CheckMate 064, an open-label, randomized phase II trial testing sequential checkpoint blockade. Genomic DNA from formalin-fixed paraffin-embedded (FFPE) tissue samples was used for tumor TCR sequencing. The immunoSEQ Assay was used to immunosequence TCRbeta CDR3 regions from genomic DNA. Genomic DNA was amplified by bias-controlled multiplex PCR before high-throughput sequencing. Turning to the authors' computational methods: To quantify the absolute abundance of each unique TCRbeta CDR3 region, the sequences were collapsed and filtered. Clonality, defined as 1 minus Pielou's evenness, was calculated using productive rearrangements only. Tumor T-cell fraction was calculated by normalizing TCRbeta template counts to the amount of usable DNA, which was estimated from several housekeeping genes. A previously published method was used to identify clones with significantly greater frequencies in on-treatment samples than in baseline samples. TCRdb mirrors the immuneACCESS table, restricted to in-frame sequences. Some clones are absent from its copies; in checked studies, under half trace to an unresolved V gene, and the reason for the others is unknown. V and J calls plus clone size are reproduced from that table; the DNA served to infer D and trimming. In all, the sample holds 5,500 to 7,500 clones, and under 25% of those were seen once. The ten largest clones capture around 15% of the sample.

The material was tumor tissue (inferred from file names), obtained from a patient given nivolumab and ipilimumab in sequence. The sequence came from a human donor with melanoma. The sequence joins TRBV5-1 to TRBJ2-5, with TRBD2 as a weak D call on 5 bases. DNA sequence: TGCGCCAGCAGCTTGGACCCCGGACGGGGCCAAGAGACCCAGTACTTC. Its protein is CASSLDPGRGQETQYF.